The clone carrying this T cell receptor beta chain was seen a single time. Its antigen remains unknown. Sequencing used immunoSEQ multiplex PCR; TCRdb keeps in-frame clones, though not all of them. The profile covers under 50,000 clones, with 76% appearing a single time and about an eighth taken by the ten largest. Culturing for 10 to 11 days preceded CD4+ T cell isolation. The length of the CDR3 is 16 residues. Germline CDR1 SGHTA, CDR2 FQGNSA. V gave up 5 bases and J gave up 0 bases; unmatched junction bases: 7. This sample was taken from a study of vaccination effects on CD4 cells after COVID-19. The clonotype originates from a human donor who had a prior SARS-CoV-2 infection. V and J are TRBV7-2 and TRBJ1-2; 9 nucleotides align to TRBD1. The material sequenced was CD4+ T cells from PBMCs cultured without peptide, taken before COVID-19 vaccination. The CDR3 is CASSPWDRDSNYGYTF. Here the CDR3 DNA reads TGTGCCAGCAGCCCGTGGGACAGGGATTCTAACTATGGCTACACCTTC. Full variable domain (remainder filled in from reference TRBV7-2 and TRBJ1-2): GAGVSQSPSNKVTEKGKDVELRCDPISGHTALYWYRQSLGQGLEFLIYFQGNSAPDKSGLPSDRFSAERTGGSVSTLTIQRTQQEDSAVYLCASSPWDRDSNYGYTFGSGTRLTVV.